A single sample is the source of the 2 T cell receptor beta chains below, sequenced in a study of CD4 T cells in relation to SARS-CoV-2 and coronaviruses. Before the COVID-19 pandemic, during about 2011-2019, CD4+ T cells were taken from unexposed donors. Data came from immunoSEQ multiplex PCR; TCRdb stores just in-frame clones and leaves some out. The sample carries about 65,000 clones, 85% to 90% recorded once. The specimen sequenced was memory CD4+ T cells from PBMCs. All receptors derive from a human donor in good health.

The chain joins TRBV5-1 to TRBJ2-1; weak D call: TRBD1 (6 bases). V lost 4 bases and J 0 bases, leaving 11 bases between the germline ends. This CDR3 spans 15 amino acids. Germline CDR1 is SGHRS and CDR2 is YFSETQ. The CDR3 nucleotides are TGCGCCAGCAGCCTAGGACAGCGCTCCTACAATGAGCAGTTCTTC. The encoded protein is CASSLGQRSYNEQFF.

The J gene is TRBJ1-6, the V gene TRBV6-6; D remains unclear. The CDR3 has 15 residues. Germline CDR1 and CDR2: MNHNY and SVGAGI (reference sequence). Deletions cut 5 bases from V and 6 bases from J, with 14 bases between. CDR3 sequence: CASSNPGEGNSPLHF. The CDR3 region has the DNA TGTGCCAGCAGTAACCCCGGGGAGGGTAATTCACCCCTCCACTTT.